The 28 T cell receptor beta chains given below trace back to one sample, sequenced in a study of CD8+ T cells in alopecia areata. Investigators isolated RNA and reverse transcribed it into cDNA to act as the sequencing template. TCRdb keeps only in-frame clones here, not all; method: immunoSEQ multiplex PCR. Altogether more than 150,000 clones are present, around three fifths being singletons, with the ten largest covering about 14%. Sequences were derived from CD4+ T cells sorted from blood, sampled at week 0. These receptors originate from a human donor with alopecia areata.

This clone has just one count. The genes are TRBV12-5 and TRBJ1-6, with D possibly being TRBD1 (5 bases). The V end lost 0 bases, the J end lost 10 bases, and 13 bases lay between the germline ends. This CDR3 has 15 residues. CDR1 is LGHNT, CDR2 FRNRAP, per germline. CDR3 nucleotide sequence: TGTGCTAGTGGTTTGGTAAGAGGGGCGAGGTCACCCCTCCACTTT. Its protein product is CASGLVRGARSPLHF. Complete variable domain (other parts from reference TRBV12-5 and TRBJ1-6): DARVTQTPRHKVTEMGQEVTMRCQPILGHNTVFWYRQTMMQGLELLAYFRNRAPLDDSGMPKDRFSAEMPDATLATLKIQPSEPRDSAVYFCASGLVRGARSPLHFGNGTRLTVT.

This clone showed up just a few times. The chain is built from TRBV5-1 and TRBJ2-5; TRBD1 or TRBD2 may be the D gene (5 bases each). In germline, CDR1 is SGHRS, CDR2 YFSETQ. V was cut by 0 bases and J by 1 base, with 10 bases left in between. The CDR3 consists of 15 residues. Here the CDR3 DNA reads TGCGCCAGCAGCTTGGGTGTGGGGGTCCAAGAGACCCAGTACTTC. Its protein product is CASSLGVGVQETQYF.

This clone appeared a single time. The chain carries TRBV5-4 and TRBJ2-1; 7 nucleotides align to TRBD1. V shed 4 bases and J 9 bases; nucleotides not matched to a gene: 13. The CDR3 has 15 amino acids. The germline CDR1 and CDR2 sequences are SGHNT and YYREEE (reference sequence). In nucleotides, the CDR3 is TGTGCCAGCAGCCCAGGGGGTCATAGAACAGCTGAGCAGTTCTTC. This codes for CASSPGGHRTAEQFF.

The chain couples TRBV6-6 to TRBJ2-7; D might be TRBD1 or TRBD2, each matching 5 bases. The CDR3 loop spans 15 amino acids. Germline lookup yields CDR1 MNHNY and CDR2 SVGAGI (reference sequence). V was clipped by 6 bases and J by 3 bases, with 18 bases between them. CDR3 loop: CASSPRDRGFYEQYF. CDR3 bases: TGTGCCAGCAGCCCCCGGGACCGCGGATTCTACGAGCAGTACTTC.

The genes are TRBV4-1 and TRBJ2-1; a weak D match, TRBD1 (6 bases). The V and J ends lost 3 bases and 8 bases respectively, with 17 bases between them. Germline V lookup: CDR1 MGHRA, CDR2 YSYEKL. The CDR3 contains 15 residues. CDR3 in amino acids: CASSQAGTRGYEQFF. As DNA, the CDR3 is TGCGCCAGCAGCCAGGCCGGGACACGCGGTTATGAGCAGTTCTTC.

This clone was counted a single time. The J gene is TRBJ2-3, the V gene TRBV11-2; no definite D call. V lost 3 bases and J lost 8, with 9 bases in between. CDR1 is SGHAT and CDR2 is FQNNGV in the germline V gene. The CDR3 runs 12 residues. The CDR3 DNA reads TGTGCCAGCAGCTTGTTCCCCGGTACGCAGTATTTT. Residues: CASSLFPGTQYF.

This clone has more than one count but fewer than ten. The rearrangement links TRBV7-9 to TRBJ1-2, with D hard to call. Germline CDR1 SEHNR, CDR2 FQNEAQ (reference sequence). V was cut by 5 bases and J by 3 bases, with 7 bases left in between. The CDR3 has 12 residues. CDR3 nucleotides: TGTGCCAGCAGCCCCTATGACTATGGCTACACCTTC. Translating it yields CASSPYDYGYTF.

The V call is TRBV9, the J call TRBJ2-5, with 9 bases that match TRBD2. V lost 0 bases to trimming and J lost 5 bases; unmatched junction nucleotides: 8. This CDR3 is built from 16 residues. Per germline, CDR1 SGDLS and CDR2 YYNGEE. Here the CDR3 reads CASSVVAGDLGETQYF. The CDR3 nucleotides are TGTGCCAGCAGCGTAGTAGCGGGGGATCTGGGGGAGACCCAGTACTTC.

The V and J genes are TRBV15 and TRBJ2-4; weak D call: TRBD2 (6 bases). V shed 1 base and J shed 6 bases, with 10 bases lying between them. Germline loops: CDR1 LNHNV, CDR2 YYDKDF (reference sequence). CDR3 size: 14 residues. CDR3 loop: CATSRGGGANIQYF. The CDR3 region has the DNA TGTGCCACCAGCAGAGGAGGAGGGGCAAACATTCAGTACTTC.

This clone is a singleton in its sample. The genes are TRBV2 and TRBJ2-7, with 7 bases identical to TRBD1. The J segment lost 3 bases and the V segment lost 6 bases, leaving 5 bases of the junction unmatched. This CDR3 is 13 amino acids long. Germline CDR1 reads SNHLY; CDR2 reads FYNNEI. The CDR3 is CASRGQSVYEQYF. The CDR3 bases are TGTGCCAGCAGGGGACAGTCCGTCTACGAGCAGTACTTC. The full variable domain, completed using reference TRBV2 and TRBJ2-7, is EPEVTQTPSHQVTQMGQEVILRCVPISNHLYFYWYRQILGQKVEFLVSFYNNEISEKSEIFDDQFSVERPDGSNFTLKIRSTKLEDSAMYFCASRGQSVYEQYFGPGTRLTVT.

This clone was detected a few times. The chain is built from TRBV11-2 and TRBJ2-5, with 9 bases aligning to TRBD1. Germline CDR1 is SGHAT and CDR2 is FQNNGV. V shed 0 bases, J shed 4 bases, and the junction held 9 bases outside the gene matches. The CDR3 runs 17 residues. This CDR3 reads CASSLDLTGGQGETQYF. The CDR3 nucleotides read TGTGCCAGCAGCTTAGACCTGACAGGGGGGCAAGGAGAGACCCAGTACTTC.

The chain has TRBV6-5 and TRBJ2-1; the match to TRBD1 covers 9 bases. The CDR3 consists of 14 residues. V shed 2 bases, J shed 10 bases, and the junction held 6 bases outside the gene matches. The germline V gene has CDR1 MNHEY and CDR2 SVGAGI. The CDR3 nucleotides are TGTGCCAGCAGTTACGGGACAGGGACGATGGAGCAGTTCTTC. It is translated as CASSYGTGTMEQFF.

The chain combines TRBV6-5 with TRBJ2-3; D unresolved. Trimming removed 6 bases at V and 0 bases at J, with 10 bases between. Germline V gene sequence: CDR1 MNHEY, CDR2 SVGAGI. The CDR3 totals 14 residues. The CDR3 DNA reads TGTGCCAGCAGGGGTCGGCACAGCACAGATACGCAGTATTTT. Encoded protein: CASRGRHSTDTQYF.

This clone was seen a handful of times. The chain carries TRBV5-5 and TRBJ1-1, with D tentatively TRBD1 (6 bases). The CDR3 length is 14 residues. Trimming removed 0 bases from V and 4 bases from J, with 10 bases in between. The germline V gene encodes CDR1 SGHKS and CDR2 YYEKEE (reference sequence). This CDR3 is CASSLGKQGTEAFF. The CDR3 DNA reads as TGTGCCAGCAGCTTGGGGAAACAGGGCACTGAAGCTTTCTTT.

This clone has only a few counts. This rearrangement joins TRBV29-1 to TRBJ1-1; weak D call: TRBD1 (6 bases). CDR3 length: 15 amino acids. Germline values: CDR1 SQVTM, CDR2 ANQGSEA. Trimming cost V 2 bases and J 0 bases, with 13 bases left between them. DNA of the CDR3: TGCAGCGTTGAACGTTGGACAGCCGTGAACACTGAAGCTTTCTTT. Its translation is CSVERWTAVNTEAFF.

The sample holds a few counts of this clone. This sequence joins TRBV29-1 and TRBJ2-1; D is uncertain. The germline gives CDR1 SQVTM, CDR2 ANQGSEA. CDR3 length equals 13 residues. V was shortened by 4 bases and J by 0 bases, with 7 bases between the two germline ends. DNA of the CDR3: TGCAGCGTTGTTAGAGGCTCCTACAATGAGCAGTTCTTC. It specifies CSVVRGSYNEQFF.

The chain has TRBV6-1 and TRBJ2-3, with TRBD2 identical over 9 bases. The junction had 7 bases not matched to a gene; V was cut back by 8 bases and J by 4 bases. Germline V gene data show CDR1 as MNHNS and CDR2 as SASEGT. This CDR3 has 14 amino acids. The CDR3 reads CASGLAGTADTQYF. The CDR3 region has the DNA TGTGCCAGCGGGCTAGCGGGGACGGCAGATACGCAGTATTTT.

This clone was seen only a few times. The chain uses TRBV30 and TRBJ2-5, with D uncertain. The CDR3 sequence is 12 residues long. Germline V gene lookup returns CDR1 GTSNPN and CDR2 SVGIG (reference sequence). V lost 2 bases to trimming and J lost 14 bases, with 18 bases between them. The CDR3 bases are TGTGCCTGGAGTACCCCCGATGGAGTTGTCTACTTC. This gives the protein CAWSTPDGVVYF.

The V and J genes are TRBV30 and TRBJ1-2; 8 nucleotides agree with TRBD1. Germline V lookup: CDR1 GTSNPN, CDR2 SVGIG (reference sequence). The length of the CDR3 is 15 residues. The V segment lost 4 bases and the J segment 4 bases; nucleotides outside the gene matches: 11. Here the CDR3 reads CAWIGRGRRGYGYTF. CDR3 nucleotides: TGTGCCTGGATTGGCAGGGGGCGGCGTGGCTATGGCTACACCTTC.

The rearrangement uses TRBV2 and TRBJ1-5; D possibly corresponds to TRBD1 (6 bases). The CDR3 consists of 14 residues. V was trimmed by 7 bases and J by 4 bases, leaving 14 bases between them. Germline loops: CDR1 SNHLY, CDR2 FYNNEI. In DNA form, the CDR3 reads TGTGCCAGCAAGGAGGGGGGCGCGAATCAGCCCCAGCATTTT. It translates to CASKEGGANQPQHF.

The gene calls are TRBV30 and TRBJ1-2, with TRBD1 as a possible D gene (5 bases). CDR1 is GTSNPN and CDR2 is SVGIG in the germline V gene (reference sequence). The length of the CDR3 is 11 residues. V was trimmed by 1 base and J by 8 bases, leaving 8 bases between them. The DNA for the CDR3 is TGTGCCTGGAGTGCAGGGCGCGGCTACACCTTC. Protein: CAWSAGRGYTF.

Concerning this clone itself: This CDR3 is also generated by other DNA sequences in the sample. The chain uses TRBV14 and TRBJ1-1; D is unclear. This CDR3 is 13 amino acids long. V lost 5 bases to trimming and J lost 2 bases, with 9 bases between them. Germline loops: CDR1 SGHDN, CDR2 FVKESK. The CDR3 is CASSVQPNTEAFF. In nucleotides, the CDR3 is TGTGCCAGCAGCGTACAGCCTAACACTGAAGCTTTCTTT.

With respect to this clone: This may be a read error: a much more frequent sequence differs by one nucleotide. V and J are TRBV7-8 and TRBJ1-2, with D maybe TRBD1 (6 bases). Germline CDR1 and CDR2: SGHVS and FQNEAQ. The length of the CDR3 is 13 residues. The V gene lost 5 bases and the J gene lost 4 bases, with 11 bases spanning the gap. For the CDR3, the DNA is TGTGCCAGCAGCCCGGACAGTACCTATGGCTACACCTTC. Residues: CASSPDSTYGYTF.

CDR3 in amino acids: CASSSYGQGANEKLFF. The DNA for the CDR3 is TGTGCCAGCAGTTCCTATGGACAGGGCGCTAATGAAAAACTGTTTTTT. V usage is TRBV6-5 and J usage is TRBJ1-4, with 8 bases matching TRBD1. This CDR3 spans 16 amino acids. J gave up 3 bases and V 4 bases, and 7 bases lay outside the gene matches. Germline V CDR1 and CDR2: MNHEY, SVGAGI.

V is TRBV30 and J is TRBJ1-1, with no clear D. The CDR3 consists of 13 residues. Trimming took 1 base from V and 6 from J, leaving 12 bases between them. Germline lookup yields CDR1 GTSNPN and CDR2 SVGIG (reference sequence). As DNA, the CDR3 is TGTGCCTGGAGTGAATGGCTGAATTCTGAAGCTTTCTTT. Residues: CAWSEWLNSEAFF.

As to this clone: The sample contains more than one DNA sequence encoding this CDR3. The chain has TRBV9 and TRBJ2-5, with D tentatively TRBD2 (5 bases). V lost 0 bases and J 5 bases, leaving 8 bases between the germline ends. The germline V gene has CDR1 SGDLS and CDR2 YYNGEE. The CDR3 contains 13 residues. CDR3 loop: CASSVGSEETQYF. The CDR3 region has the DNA TGTGCCAGCAGCGTAGGTAGCGAGGAGACCCAGTACTTC.

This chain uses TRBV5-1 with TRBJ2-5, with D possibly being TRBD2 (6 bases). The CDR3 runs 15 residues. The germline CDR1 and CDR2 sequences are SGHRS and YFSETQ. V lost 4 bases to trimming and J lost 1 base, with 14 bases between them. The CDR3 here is CASSPRGLLQETQYF. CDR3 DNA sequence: TGCGCCAGCAGCCCCCGGGGACTCCTCCAAGAGACCCAGTACTTC.

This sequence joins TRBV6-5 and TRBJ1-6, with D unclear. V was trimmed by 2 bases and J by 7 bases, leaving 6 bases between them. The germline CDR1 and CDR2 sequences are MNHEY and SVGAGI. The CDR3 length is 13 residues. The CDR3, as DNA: TGTGCCAGCAGTTACAGGCGAAATTCACCCCTCCACTTT. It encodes CASSYRRNSPLHF.